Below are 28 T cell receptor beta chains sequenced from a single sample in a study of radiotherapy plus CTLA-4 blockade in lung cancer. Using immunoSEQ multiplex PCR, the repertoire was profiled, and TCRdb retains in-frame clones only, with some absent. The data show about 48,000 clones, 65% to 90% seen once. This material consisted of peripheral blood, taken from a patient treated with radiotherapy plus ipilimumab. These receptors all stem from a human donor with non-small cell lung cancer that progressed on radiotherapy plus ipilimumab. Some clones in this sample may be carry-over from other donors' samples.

CDR3 region: CASSLGDALAEAFF. CDR3 nucleotides: TGTGCCAGCAGCTTAGGAGATGCACTCGCTGAAGCTTTCTTT. The chain uses TRBV7-9 and TRBJ1-1; D gene ambiguous. V was trimmed by 1 base and J by 6 bases, leaving 12 bases between them. Germline CDR1 and CDR2: SEHNR and FQNEAQ (reference sequence). There are 14 residues in the CDR3. Combining the CDR3 with reference TRBV7-9 and TRBJ1-1 gives the whole variable domain DTGVSQNPRHKITKRGQNVTFRCDPISEHNRLYWYRQTLGQGPEFLTYFQNEAQLEKSRLLSDRFSAERPKGSFSTLEIQRTEQGDSAMYLCASSLGDALAEAFFGQGTRLTVV.

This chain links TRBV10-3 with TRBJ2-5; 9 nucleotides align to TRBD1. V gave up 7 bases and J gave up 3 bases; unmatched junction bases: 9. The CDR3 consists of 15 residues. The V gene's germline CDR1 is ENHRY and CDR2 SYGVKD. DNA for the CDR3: TGTGCCATCAAAGGGACAGGGCCTGGAAAAGAGACCCAGTACTTC. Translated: CAIKGTGPGKETQYF.

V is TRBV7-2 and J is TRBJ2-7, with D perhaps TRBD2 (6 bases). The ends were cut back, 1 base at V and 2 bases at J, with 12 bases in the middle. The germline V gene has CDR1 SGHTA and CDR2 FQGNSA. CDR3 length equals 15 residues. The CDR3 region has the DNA TGTGCCAGCAGCTTAGTTCTGCGGGATCCCTACGAGCAGTACTTC. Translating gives CASSLVLRDPYEQYF.

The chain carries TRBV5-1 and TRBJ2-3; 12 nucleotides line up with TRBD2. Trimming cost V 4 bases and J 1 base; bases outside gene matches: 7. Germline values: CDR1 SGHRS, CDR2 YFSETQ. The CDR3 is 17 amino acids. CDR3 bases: TGCGCCAGCAGCAGGCTAGCGGGAGGGCTAGGCACAGATACGCAGTATTTT. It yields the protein CASSRLAGGLGTDTQYF.

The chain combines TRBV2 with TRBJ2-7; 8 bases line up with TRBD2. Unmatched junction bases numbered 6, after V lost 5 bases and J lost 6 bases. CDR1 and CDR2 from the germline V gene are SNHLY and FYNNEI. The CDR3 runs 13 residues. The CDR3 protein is CASSPGLGREQYF. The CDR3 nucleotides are TGTGCCAGCAGTCCGGGACTAGGGCGCGAGCAGTACTTC. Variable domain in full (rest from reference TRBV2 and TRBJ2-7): EPEVTQTPSHQVTQMGQEVILRCVPISNHLYFYWYRQILGQKVEFLVSFYNNEISEKSEIFDDQFSVERPDGSNFTLKIRSTKLEDSAMYFCASSPGLGREQYFGPGTRLTVT.

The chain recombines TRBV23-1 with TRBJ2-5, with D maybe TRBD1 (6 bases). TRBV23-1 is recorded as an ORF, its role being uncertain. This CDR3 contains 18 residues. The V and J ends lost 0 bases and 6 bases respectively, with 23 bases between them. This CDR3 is CASSQSRDKDGPSKTQYF. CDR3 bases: TGCGCCAGCAGTCAATCGAGGGACAAGGATGGTCCATCCAAGACCCAGTACTTC.

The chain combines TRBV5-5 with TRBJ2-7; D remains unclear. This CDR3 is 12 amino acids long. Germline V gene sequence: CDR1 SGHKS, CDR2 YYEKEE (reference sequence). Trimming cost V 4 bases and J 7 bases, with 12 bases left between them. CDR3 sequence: CASSPSRSEQYF. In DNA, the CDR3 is TGTGCCAGCAGCCCGAGTCGGTCGGAGCAGTACTTC.

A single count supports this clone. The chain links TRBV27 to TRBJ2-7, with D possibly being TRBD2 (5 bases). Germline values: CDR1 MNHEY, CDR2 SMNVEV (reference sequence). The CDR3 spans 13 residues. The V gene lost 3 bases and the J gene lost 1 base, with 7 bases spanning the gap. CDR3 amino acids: CASSFRRSYEQYF. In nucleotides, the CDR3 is TGTGCCAGCAGTTTCCGGAGGTCCTACGAGCAGTACTTC.

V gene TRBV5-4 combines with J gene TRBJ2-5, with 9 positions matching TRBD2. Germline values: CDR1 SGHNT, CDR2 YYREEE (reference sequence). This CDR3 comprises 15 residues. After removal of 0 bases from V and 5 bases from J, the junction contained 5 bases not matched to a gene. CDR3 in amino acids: CASSLGAGGPETQYF. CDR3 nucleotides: TGTGCCAGCAGCTTGGGGGCGGGAGGGCCTGAGACCCAGTACTTC.

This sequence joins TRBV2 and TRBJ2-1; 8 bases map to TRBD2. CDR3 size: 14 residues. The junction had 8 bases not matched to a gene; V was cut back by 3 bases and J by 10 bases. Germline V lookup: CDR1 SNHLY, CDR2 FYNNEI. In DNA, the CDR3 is TGTGCCAGCAGTGATGGACTAGCCGGAGAGGAGCAGTTCTTC. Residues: CASSDGLAGEEQFF.

CDR3 loop: CASSLSGVEFTEAFF. CDR3 nucleotide sequence: TGTGCCAGCAGTTTATCCGGGGTAGAATTCACTGAAGCTTTCTTT. This rearrangement joins TRBV27 to TRBJ1-1; D is unclear. Trimming stripped 0 bases from V and 4 bases from J, with 12 bases between. Germline V gene sequence: CDR1 MNHEY, CDR2 SMNVEV (reference sequence). The CDR3 runs to 15 residues.

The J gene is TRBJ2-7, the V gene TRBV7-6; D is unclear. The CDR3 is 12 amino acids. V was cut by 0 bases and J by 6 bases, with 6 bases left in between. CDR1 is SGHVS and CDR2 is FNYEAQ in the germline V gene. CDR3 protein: CASSLAGAEQYF. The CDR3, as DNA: TGTGCCAGCAGCTTAGCGGGCGCCGAGCAGTACTTC.

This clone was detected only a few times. In DNA, the CDR3 is TGTGCCAGCAGTCCGGGAGGGAACCAAGAGACCCAGTACTTC. This translates into CASSPGGNQETQYF. The V gene is TRBV6-5, the J gene TRBJ2-5, with TRBD2 identical over 8 bases. Germline trimming cut 5 bases from V and 0 bases from J; bases unmatched to any gene: 2. Germline V CDR1 and CDR2: MNHEY, SVGAGI. There are 14 residues in the CDR3.

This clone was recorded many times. The CDR3 loop reads CASSPGTEPYEQYF. Here the CDR3 DNA reads TGTGCCAGCTCACCAGGGACAGAGCCCTACGAGCAGTACTTC. This sequence joins TRBV18 and TRBJ2-7; 7 nucleotides agree with TRBD1. Germline V CDR1 and CDR2: KGHSH, LQKENI. The CDR3 spans 14 residues. Trimming cost V 2 bases and J 2 bases; bases outside gene matches: 3.

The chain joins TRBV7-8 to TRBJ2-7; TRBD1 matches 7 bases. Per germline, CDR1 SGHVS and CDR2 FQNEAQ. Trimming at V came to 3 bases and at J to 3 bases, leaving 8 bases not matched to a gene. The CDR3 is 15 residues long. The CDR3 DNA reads TGTGCCAGCAGCTTCGTGAGGGGGCCACACTACGAGCAGTACTTC. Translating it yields CASSFVRGPHYEQYF.

The CDR3 reads CASRLLTSGIGELFF. CDR3 nucleotides: TGTGCCAGCAGACTATTGACTAGCGGAATCGGGGAGCTGTTTTTT. The rearrangement links TRBV6-6 to TRBJ2-2, with TRBD2 identical over 9 bases. In germline, CDR1 is MNHNY, CDR2 SVGAGI (reference sequence). There are 15 residues in the CDR3. V shed 6 bases, J shed 7 bases, and the junction held 9 bases outside the gene matches.

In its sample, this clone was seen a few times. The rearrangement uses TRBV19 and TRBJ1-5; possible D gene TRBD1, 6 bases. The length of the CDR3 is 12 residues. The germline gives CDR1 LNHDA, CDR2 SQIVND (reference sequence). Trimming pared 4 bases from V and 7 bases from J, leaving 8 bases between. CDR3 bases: TGTGCCAGTAGTAAGGGGGAACAGCCCCAGCATTTT. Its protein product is CASSKGEQPQHF.

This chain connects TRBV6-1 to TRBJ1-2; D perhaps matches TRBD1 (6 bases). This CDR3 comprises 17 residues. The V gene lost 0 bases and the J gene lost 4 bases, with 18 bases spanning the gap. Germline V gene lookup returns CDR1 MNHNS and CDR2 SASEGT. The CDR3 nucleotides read TGTGCCAGCAGTGAAGCGTTCTTGGACAGTAGATTCTATGGCTACACCTTC. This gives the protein CASSEAFLDSRFYGYTF.

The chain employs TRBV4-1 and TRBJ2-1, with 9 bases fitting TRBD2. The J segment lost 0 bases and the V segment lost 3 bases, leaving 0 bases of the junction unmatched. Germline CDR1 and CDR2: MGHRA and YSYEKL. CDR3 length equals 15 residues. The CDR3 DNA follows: TGCGCCAGCAGCCAGCGGGGGGGCTCCTACAATGAGCAGTTCTTC. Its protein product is CASSQRGGSYNEQFF.

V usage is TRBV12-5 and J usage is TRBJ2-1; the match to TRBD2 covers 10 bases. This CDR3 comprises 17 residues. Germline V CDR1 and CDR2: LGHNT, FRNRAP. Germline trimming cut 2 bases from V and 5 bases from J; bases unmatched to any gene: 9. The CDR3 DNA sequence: TGTGCTAGTGGTTTGATAAGCGGGAGGGCCCTCCACAATGAGCAGTTCTTC. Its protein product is CASGLISGRALHNEQFF.

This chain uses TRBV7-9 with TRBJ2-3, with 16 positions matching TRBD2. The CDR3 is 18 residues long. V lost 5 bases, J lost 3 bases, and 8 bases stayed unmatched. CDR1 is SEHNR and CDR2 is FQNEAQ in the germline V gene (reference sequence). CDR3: CASSAGTSGRAGTDTQYF. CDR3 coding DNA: TGTGCCAGCAGCGCCGGGACTAGCGGGAGGGCCGGGACAGATACGCAGTATTTT. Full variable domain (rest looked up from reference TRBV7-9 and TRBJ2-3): DTGVSQNPRHKITKRGQNVTFRCDPISEHNRLYWYRQTLGQGPEFLTYFQNEAQLEKSRLLSDRFSAERPKGSFSTLEIQRTEQGDSAMYLCASSAGTSGRAGTDTQYFGPGTRLTVL.

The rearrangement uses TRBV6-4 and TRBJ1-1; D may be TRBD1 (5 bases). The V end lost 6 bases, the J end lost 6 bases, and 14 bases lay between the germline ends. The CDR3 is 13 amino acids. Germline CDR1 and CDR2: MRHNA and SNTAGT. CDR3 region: CASRRGEGAEAFF. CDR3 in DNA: TGTGCCAGCAGGAGAGGGGAGGGCGCTGAAGCTTTCTTT.

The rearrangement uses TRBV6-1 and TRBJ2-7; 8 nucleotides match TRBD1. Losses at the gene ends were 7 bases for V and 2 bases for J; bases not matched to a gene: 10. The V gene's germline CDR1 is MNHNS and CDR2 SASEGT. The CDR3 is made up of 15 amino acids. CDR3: CASTLDREVAYEQYF. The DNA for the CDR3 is TGTGCCAGCACCCTGGACAGGGAAGTCGCCTACGAGCAGTACTTC.

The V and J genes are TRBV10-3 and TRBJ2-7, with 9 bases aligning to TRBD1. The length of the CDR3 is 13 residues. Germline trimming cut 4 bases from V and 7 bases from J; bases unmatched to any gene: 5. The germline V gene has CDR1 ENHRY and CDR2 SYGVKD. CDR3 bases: TGTGCCATCAGTGGGACAGGGGCCCCGGAGCAGTACTTC. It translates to CAISGTGAPEQYF.

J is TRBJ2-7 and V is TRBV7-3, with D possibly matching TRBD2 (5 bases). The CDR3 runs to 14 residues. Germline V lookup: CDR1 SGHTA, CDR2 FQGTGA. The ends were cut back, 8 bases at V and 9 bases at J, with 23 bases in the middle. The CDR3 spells CASPAFAGFPAQYF. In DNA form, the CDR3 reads TGTGCCAGCCCGGCGTTTGCGGGTTTCCCTGCGCAGTACTTC.

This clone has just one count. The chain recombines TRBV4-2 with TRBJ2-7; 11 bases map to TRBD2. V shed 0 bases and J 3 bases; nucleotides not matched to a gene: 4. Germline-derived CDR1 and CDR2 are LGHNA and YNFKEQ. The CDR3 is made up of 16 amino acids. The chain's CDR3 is CASSQDPTSGIYEQYF. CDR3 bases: TGTGCCAGCAGCCAAGATCCGACTAGCGGGATCTACGAGCAGTACTTC.

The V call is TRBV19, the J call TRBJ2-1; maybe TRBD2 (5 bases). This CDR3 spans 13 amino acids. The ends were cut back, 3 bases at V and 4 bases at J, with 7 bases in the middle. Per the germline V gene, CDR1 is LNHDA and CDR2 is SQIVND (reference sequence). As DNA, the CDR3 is TGTGCCAGTAGTATGGGAGCTTACAATGAGCAGTTCTTC. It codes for CASSMGAYNEQFF.

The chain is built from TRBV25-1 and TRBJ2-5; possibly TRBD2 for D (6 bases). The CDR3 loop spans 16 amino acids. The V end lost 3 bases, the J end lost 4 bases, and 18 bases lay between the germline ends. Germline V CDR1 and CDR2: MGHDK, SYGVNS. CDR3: CASSEKGFKEGETQYF. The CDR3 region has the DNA TGTGCCAGCAGTGAGAAGGGTTTTAAGGAGGGAGAGACCCAGTACTTC.